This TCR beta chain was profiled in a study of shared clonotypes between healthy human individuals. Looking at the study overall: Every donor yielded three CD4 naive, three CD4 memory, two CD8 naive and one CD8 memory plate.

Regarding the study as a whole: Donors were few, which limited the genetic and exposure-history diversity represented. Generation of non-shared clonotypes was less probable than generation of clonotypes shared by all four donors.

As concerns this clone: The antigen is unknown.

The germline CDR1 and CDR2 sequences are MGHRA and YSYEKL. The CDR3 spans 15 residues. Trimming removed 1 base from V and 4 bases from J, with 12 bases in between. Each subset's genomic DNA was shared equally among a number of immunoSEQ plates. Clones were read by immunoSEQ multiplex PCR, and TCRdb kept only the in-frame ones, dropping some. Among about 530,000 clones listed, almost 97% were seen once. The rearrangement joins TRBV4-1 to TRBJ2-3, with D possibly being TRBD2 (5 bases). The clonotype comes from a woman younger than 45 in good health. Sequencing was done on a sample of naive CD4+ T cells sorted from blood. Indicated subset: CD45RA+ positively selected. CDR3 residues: CASSQGLLGADTQYF. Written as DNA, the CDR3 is TGCGCCAGCAGCCAAGGGTTGTTGGGAGCAGATACGCAGTATTTT.